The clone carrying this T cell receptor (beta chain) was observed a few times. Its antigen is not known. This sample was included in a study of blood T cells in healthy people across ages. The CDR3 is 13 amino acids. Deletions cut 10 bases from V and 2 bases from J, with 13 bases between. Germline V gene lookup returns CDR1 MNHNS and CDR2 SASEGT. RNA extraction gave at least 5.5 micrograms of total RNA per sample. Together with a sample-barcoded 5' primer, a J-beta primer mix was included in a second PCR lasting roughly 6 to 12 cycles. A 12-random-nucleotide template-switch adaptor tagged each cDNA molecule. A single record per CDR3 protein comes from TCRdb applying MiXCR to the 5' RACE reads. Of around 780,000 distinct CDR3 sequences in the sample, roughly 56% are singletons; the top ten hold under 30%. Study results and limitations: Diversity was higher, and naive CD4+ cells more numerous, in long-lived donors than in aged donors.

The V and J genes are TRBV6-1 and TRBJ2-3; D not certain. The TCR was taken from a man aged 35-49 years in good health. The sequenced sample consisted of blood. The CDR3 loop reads CATILRLTDTQYF. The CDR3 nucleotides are TGTGCCACCATATTAAGACTCACAGATACGCAGTATTTT.